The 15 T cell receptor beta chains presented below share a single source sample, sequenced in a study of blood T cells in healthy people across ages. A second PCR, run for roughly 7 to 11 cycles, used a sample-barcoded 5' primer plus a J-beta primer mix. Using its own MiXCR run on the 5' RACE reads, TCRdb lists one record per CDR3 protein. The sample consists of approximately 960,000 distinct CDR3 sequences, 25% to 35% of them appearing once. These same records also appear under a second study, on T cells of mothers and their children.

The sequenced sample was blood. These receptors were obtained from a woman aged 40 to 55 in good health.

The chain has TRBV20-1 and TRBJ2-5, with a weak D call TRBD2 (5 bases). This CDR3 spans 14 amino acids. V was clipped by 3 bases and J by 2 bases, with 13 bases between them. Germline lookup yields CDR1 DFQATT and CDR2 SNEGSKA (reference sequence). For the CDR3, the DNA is TGCAGTGCTAGCCGCCGGGCGGGTCAAGAGACCCAGTACTTC. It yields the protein CSASRRAGQETQYF.

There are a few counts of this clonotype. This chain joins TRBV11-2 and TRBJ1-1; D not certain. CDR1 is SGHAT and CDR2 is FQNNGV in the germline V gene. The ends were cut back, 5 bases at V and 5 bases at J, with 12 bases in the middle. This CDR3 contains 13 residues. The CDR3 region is CASSPDPGTEAFF. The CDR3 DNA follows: TGTGCCAGCAGCCCCGATCCCGGAACTGAAGCTTTCTTT.

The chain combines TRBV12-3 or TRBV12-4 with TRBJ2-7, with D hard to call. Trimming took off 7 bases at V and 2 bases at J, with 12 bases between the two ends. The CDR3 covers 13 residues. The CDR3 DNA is TGTGCCAGCACGGGTATGACAACCTACGAGCAGTACTTC. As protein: CASTGMTTYEQYF.

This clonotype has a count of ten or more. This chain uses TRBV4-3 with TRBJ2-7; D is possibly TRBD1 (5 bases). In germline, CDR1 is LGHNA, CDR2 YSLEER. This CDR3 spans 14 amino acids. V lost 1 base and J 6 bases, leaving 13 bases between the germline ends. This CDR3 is CASSQGTSDGEQYF. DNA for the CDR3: TGCGCCAGCAGCCAAGGGACATCCGATGGCGAGCAGTACTTC.

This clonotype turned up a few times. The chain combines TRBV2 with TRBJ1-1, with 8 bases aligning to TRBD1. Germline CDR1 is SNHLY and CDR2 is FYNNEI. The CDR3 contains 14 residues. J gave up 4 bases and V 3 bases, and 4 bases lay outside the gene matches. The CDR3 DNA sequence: TGTGCCAGCAGTGACAGGGGGCGAAGCACTGAAGCTTTCTTT. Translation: CASSDRGRSTEAFF.

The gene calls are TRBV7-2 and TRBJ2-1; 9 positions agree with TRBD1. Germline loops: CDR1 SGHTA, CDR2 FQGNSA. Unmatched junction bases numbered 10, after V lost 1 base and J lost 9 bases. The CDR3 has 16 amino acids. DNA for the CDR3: TGTGCCAGCAGCTTAGAAGGGACAGGGTGGGATCGTGAGCAGTTCTTC. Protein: CASSLEGTGWDREQFF.

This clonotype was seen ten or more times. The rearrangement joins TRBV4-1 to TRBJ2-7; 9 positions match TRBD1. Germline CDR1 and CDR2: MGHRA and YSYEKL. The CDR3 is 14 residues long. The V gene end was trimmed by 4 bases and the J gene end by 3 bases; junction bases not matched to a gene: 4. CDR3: CASSLNRGRYEQYF. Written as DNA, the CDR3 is TGCGCCAGCAGCCTTAACAGGGGGCGCTACGAGCAGTACTTC.

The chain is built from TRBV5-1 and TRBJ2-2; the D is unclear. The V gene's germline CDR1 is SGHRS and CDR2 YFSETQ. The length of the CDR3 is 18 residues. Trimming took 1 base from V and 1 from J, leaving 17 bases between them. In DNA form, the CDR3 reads TGCGCCAGCAGCTTGCAGTTTATGGCGTCCTTGAACACCGGGGAGCTGTTTTTT. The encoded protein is CASSLQFMASLNTGELFF.

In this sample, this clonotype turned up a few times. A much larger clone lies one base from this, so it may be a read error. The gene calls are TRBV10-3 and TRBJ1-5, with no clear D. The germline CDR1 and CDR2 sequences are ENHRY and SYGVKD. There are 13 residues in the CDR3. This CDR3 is CTISEEVGQPQHF. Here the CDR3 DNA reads TGTACCATCAGTGAGGAGGTGGGGCAGCCCCAGCATTTT.

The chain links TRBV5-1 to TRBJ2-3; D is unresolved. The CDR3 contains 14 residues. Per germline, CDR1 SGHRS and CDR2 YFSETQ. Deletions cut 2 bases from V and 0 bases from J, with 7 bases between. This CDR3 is CASSLQTSTDTQYF. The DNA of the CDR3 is TGCGCCAGCAGCTTACAAACAAGCACAGATACGCAGTATTTT.

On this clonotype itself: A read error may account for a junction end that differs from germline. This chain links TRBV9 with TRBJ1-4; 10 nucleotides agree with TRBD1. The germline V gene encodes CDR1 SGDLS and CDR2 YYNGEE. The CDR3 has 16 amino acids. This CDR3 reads CAGSRSSGTGDEKLFF. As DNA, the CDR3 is TGTGCCGGCAGCCGATCTTCCGGGACAGGGGATGAAAAACTGTTTTTT.

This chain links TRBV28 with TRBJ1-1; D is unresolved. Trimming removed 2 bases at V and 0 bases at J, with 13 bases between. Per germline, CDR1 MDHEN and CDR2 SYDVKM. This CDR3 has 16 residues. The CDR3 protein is CASSLIGLGMNTEAFF. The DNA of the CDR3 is TGTGCCAGCAGTTTAATAGGACTGGGGATGAACACTGAAGCTTTCTTT.

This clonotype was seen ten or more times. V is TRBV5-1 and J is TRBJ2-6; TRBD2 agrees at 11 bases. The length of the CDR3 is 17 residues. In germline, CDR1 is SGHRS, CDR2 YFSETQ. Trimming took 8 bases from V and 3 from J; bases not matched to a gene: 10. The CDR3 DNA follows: TGCGCCAGTTCGCTGGGGACTAGCGGCTTTGGGGCCAACGTCCTGACTTTC. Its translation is CASSLGTSGFGANVLTF.

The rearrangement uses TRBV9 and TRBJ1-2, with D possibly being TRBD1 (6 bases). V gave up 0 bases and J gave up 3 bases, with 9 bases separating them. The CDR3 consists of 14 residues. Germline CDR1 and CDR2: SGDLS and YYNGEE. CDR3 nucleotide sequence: TGTGCCAGCAGCGTAGGACGACAGGACTATGGCTACACCTTC. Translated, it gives CASSVGRQDYGYTF.

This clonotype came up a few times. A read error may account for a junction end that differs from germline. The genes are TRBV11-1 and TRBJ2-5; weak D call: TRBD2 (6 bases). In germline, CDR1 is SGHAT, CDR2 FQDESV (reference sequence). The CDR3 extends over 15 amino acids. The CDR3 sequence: CAGSLAAADQETQYF. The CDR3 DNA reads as TGTGCCGGCAGCTTAGCGGCGGCAGACCAAGAGACCCAGTACTTC. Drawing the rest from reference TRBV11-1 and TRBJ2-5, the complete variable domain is EAEVAQSPRYKITEKSQAVAFWCDPISGHATLYWYRQILGQGPELLVQFQDESVVDDSQLPKDRFSAERLKGVDSTLKIQPAELGDSAMYLCAGSLAAADQETQYFGPGTRLLVL.